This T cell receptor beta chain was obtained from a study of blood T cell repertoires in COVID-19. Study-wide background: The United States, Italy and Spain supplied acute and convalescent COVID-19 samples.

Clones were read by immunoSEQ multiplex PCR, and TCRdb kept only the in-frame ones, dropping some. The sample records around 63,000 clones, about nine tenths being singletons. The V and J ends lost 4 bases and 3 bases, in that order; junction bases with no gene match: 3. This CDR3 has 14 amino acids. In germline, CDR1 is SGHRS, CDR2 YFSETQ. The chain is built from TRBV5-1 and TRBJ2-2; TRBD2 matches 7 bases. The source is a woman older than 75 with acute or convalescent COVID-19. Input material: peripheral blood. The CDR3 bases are TGCGCCAGCAGCGGCGGGGGAGACACCGGGGAGCTGTTTTTT. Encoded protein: CASSGGGDTGELFF.